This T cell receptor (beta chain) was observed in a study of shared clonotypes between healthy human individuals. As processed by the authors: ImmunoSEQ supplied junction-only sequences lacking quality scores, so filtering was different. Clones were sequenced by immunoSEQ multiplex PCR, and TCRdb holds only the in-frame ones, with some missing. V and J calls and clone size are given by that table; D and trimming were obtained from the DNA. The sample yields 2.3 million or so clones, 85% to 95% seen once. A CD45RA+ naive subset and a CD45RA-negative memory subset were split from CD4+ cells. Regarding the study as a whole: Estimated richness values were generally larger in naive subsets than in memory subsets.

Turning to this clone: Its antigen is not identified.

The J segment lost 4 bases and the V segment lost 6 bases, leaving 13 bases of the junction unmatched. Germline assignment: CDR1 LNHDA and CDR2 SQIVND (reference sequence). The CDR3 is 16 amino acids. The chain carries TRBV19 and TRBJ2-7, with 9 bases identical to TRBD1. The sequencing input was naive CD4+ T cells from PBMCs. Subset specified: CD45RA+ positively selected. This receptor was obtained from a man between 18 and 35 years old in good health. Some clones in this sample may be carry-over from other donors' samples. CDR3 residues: CASSSNRGTGLYEQYF. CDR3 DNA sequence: TGTGCCAGTAGCTCCAACCGGGGGACAGGGTTATACGAGCAGTACTTC.